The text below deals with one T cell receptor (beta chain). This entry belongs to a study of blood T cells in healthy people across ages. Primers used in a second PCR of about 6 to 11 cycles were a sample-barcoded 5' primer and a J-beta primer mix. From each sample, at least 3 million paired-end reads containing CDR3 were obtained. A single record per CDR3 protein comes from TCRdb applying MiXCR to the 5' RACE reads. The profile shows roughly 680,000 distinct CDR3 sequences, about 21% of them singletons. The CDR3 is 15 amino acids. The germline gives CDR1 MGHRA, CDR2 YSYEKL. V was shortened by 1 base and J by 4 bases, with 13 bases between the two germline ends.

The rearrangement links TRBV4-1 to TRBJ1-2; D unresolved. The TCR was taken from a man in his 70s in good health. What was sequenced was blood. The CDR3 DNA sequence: TGCGCCAGCAGCCAAGGAGGAGCCTTGGGCTATGGCTACACCTTC. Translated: CASSQGGALGYGYTF.